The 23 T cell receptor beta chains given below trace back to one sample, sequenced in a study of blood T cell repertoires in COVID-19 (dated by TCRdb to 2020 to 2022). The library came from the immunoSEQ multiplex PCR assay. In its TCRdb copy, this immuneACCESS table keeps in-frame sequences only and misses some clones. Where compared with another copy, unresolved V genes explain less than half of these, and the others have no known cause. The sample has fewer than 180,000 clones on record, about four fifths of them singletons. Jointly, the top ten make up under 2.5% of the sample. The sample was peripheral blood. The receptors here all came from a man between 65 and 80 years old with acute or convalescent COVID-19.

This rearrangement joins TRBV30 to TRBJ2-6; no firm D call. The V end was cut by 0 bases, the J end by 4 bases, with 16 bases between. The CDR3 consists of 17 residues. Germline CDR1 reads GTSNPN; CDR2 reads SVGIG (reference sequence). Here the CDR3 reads CAWSVRMGIDGANVLTF. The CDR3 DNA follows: TGTGCCTGGAGTGTACGGATGGGCATCGACGGGGCCAACGTCCTGACTTTC.

CDR3 sequence (DNA): TGCGCCAGCAGCCAAGAATGGGGCCGGACAGATACGCAGTATTTT. Encoded protein: CASSQEWGRTDTQYF. The J gene is TRBJ2-3, the V gene TRBV4-1, with a weak D call TRBD1 (5 bases). CDR1 is MGHRA and CDR2 is YSYEKL in the germline V gene. V shed 0 bases and J shed 3 bases, with 10 bases lying between them. CDR3 length: 15 residues.

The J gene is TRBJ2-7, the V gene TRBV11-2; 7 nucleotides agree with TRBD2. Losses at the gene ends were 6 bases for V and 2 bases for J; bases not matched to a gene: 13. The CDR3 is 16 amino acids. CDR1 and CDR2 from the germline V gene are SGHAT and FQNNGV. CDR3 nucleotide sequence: TGTGCCAGCAGTAGTAGGGGCGGCGGGGGTGCCTACGAGCAGTACTTC. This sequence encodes CASSSRGGGGAYEQYF.

CDR3 residues: CATELRGGHEQFF. In DNA form, the CDR3 reads TGTGCCACCGAACTCCGGGGGGGCCATGAGCAGTTCTTC. The V and J genes are TRBV3-1 (or the pseudogene TRBV3-2) and TRBJ2-1, with 8 bases identical to TRBD2. The V and J ends lost 10 bases and 8 bases, in that order; junction bases with no gene match: 10. This CDR3 is 13 amino acids long. The germline V gene has CDR1 LGHDT and CDR2 YNNKEL (reference sequence).

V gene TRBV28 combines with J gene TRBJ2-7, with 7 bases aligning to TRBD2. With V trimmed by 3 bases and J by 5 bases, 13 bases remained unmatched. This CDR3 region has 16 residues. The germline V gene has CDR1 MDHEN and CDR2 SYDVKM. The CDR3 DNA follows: TGTGCCAGCAGTTTTTGGGGGGGAGGGTCAGGTAACGAGCAGTACTTC. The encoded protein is CASSFWGGGSGNEQYF.

This CDR3 is CATSRAWGSQETQYF. Written as DNA, the CDR3 is TGTGCCACCAGCAGAGCATGGGGCTCCCAAGAGACCCAGTACTTC. The chain links TRBV15 to TRBJ2-5; a possible D gene is TRBD1 (5 bases). Germline V gene data show CDR1 as LNHNV and CDR2 as YYDKDF (reference sequence). The CDR3 extends over 15 amino acids. V was pared by 1 base and J by 1 base, with 10 bases between.

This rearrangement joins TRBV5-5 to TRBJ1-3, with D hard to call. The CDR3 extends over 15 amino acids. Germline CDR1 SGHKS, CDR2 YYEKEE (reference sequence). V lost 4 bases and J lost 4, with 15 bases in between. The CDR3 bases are TGTGCCAGCAGCCCGGTCTTCGATTCAGGAAACACCATATATTTT. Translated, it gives CASSPVFDSGNTIYF. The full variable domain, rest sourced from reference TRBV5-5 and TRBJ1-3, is DAGVTQSPTHLIKTRGQQVTLRCSPISGHKSVSWYQQVLGQGPQFIFQYYEKEERGRGNFPDRFSARQFPNYSSELNVNALLLGDSALYLCASSPVFDSGNTIYFGEGSWLTVV.

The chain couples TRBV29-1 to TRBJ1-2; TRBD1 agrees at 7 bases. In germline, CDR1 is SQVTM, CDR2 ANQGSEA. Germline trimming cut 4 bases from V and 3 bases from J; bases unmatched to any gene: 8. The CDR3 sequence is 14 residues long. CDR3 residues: CSVVSRGPDYGYTF. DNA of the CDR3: TGCAGCGTTGTGTCAAGGGGGCCAGACTATGGCTACACCTTC.

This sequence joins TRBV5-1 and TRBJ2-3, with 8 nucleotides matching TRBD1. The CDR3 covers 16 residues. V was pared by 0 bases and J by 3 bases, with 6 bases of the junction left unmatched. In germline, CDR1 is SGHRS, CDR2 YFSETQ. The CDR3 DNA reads TGCGCCAGCAGCTTGGAGGCAGGGGGCTTGACAGATACGCAGTATTTT. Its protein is CASSLEAGGLTDTQYF.

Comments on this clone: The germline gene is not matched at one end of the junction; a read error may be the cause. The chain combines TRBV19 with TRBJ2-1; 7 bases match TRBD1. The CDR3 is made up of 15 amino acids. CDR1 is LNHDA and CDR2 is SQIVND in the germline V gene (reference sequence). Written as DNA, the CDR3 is TGTGCCAGTAGTGTAGACAGGGACAACTACAATGAGCAGTTCTTC. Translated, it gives CASSVDRDNYNEQFF.

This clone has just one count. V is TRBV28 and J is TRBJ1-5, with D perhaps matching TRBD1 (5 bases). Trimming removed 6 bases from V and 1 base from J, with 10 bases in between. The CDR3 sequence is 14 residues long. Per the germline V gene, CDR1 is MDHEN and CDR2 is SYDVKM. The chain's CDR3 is CASRWGGSNQPQHF. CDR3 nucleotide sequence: TGTGCCAGCAGGTGGGGGGGGAGCAATCAGCCCCAGCATTTT.

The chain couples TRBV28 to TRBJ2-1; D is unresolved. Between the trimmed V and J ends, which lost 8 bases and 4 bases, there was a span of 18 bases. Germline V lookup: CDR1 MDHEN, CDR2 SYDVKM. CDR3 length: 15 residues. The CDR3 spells CASLDLQSPYNEQFF. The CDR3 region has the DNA TGTGCCAGCCTAGACCTCCAGTCACCGTACAATGAGCAGTTCTTC.

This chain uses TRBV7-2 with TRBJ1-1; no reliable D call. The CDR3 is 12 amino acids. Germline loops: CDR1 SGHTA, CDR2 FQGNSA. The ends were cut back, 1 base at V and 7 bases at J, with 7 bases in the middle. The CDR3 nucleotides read TGTGCCAGCAGCTTAGGGGCCTTTGAAGCTTTCTTT. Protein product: CASSLGAFEAFF.

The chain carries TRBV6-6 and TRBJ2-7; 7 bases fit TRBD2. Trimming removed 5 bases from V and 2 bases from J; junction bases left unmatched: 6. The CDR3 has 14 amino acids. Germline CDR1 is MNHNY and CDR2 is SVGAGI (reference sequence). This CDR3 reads CASSPGGYTYEQYF. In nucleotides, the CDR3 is TGTGCCAGCAGTCCCGGGGGGTATACCTACGAGCAGTACTTC.

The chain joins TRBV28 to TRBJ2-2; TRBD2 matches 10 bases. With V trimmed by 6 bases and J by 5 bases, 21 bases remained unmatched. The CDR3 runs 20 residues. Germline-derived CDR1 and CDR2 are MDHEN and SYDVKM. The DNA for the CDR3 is TGTGCCAGCAGAGAAACCGGGGCTAGCGGGAGATTCAAGGGGACCGGGGAGCTGTTTTTT. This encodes CASRETGASGRFKGTGELFF.

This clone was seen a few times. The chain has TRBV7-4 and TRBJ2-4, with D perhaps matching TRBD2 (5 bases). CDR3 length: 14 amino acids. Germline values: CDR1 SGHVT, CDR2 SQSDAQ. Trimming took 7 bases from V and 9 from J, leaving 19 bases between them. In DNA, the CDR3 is TGTGCCAGCACCCCTGCGGGCCCTCGGGGCATTCAGTACTTC. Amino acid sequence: CASTPAGPRGIQYF.

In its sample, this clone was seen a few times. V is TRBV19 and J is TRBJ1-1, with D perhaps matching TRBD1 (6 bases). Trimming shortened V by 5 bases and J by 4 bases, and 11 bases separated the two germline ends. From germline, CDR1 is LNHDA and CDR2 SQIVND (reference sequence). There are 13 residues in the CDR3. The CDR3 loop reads CASSFSDSTEAFF. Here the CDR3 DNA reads TGTGCCAGTAGTTTCTCGGACAGCACTGAAGCTTTCTTT. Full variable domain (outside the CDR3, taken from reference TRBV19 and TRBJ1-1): DGGITQSPKYLFRKEGQNVTLSCEQNLNHDAMYWYRQDPGQGLRLIYYSQIVNDFQKGDIAEGYSVSREKKESFPLTVTSAQKNPTAFYLCASSFSDSTEAFFGQGTRLTVV.

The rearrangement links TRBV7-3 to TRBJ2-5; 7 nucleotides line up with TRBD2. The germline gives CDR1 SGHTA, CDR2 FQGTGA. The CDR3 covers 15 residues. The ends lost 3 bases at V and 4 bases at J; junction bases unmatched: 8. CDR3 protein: CASSFGGLGVETQYF. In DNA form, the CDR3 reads TGTGCCAGCAGCTTCGGCGGACTAGGGGTAGAGACCCAGTACTTC.

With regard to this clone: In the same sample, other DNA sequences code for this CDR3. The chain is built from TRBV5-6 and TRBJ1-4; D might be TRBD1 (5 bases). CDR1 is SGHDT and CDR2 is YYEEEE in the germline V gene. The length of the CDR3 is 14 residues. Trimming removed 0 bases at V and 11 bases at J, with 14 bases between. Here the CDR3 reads CASSLAGAREKLFF. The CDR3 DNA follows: TGTGCCAGCAGCTTGGCCGGGGCGCGGGAGAAACTGTTTTTT.

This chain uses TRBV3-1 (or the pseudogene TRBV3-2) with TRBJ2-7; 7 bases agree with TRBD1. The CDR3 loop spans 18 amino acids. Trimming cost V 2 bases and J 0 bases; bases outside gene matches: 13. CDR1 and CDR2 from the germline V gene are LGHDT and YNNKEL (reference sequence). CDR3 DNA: TGTGCCAGCAGCCAAAATCTCCACGCCGGGACAGCCTCCTACGAGCAGTACTTC. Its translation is CASSQNLHAGTASYEQYF.

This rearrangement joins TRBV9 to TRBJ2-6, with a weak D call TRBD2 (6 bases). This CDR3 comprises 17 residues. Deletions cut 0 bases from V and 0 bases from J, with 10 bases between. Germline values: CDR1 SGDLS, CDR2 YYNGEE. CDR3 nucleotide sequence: TGTGCCAGCAGCGTAGTCGGGAGCGTCTCTGGGGCCAACGTCCTGACTTTC. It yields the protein CASSVVGSVSGANVLTF.

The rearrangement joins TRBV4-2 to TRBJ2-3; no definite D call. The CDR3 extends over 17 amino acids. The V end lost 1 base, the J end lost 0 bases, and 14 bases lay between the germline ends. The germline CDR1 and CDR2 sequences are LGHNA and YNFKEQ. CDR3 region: CASSQGISASSTDTQYF. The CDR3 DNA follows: TGTGCCAGCAGCCAAGGGATCAGCGCCTCTAGCACAGATACGCAGTATTTT.

CDR3 residues: CASSLEADANTGELFF. Here the CDR3 DNA reads TGCGCCAGCAGCTTGGAGGCGGATGCGAACACCGGGGAGCTGTTTTTT. This chain uses TRBV5-1 with TRBJ2-2; D not certain. The V end was cut by 0 bases, the J end by 0 bases, with 9 bases between. Germline CDR1 reads SGHRS; CDR2 reads YFSETQ. This CDR3 region has 16 residues.